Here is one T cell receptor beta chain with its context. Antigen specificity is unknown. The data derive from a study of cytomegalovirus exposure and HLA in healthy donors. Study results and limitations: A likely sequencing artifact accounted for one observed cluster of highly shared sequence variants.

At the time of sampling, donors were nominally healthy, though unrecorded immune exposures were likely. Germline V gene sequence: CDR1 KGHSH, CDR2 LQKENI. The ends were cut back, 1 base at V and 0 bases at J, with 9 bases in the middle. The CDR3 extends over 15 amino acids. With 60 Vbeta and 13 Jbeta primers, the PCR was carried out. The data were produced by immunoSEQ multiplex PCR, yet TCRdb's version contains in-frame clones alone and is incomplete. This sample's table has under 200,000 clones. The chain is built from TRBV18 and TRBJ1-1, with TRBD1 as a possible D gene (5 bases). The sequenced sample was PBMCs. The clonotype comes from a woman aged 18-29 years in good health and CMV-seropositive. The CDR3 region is CASSPQGLVNTEAFF. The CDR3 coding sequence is TGTGCCAGCTCACCACAGGGGTTGGTGAACACTGAAGCTTTCTTT.